One sample yielded the 29 T cell receptor beta chains listed below, sequenced in a study of shared clonotypes between healthy human individuals. TCRdb's table, derived via immunoSEQ multiplex PCR, lists solely in-frame clones and lacks some. The sample yields under 200,000 clones, approximately 95% seen once. Sequencing was carried out using naive CD4+ T cells sorted from blood. Subset of the sample: CD45RA+ positively selected. The origin of the receptors is a woman aged 25 to 39 in good health.

In regard to this clone: Other nucleotide sequences in the sample specify the same CDR3. V and J are TRBV6-5 and TRBJ2-7; D possibly corresponds to TRBD2 (5 bases). The V gene's germline CDR1 is MNHEY and CDR2 SVGAGI. Trimming shortened V by 2 bases and J by 0 bases, and 8 bases separated the two germline ends. This CDR3 is built from 14 residues. This chain's CDR3 is CASSYSSGSYEQYF. The CDR3, as DNA: TGTGCCAGCAGTTACAGCAGCGGCTCCTACGAGCAGTACTTC.

The chain employs TRBV2 and TRBJ1-2; D call uncertain. The CDR3 extends over 14 amino acids. Trimming cost V 7 bases and J 0 bases, with 12 bases left between them. CDR1 is SNHLY and CDR2 is FYNNEI in the germline V gene. The CDR3 loop reads CASMGTETNYGYTF. For the CDR3, the DNA is TGTGCCAGCATGGGTACGGAGACTAACTATGGCTACACCTTC.

V and J are TRBV30 and TRBJ1-1; TRBD1 matches at 7 bases. Germline CDR1 reads GTSNPN; CDR2 reads SVGIG (reference sequence). V shed 3 bases and J 4 bases; nucleotides not matched to a gene: 11. CDR3 length: 15 amino acids. The CDR3 is CAWRKGASRGTEAFF. The CDR3 coding sequence is TGTGCCTGGAGAAAGGGGGCAAGTCGCGGCACTGAAGCTTTCTTT.

This clone showed up just a few times. The V and J genes are TRBV7-2 and TRBJ1-5, with D unresolved. V was trimmed by 1 base and J by 6 bases, leaving 7 bases between them. This CDR3 region has 13 residues. Looked up from germline, CDR1 is SGHTA and CDR2 is FQGNSA. Written as DNA, the CDR3 is TGTGCCAGCAGCTTAGGGTTGAGTCAGCCCCAGCATTTT. Encoded protein: CASSLGLSQPQHF.

In this sample, this clone turned up once. The rearrangement joins TRBV5-1 to TRBJ2-5, with TRBD1 identical over 9 bases. The CDR3 sequence is 14 residues long. Germline V gives CDR1 SGHRS, CDR2 YFSETQ. V shed 4 bases and J 4 bases; nucleotides not matched to a gene: 5. Here the CDR3 reads CASSTGTGRETQYF. The CDR3 coding sequence is TGCGCCAGCAGCACCGGGACAGGGAGAGAGACCCAGTACTTC.

This rearrangement joins TRBV7-6 to TRBJ2-7; D gene uncertain. Trimming pared 4 bases from V and 9 bases from J, leaving 10 bases between. Germline CDR1 reads SGHVS; CDR2 reads FNYEAQ. CDR3 size: 11 residues. The CDR3 sequence is CASSYGSMQYF. The CDR3 region has the DNA TGTGCCAGCAGCTACGGGTCAATGCAGTACTTC.

This chain links TRBV7-9 with TRBJ2-3, with a possible D match to TRBD2 (5 bases). There are 14 residues in the CDR3. The V end was cut by 1 base, the J end by 6 bases, with 11 bases between. Germline assignment: CDR1 SEHNR and CDR2 FQNEAQ (reference sequence). CDR3 nucleotides: TGTGCCAGCAGCTTAGGGAGCGGTGGGGATACGCAGTATTTT. The encoded protein is CASSLGSGGDTQYF.

The chain recombines TRBV4-1 with TRBJ1-6; 8 bases map to TRBD1. With 0 bases clipped from V and 10 bases from J, the junction kept 5 bases outside the gene matches. Germline V gene data show CDR1 as MGHRA and CDR2 as YSYEKL. CDR3 size: 15 residues. CDR3 in amino acids: CASSQEGQGWSPLHF. For the CDR3, the DNA is TGCGCCAGCAGCCAAGAAGGACAGGGCTGGTCACCCCTCCACTTT.

This chain joins TRBV2 and TRBJ1-5, with 8 positions matching TRBD1. Looked up from germline, CDR1 is SNHLY and CDR2 is FYNNEI. The CDR3 is 14 residues long. V dropped 6 bases and J dropped 7; count of bases not matched to a gene: 8. CDR3 sequence reads: CASSTDRGKQPQHF. For the CDR3, the DNA is TGTGCCAGCAGCACCGACAGGGGTAAACAGCCCCAGCATTTT.

The chain uses TRBV6-6 and TRBJ2-1, with 9 nucleotides matching TRBD2. The germline CDR1 and CDR2 sequences are MNHNY and SVGAGI (reference sequence). The trim removed 2 bases at V and 9 bases at J, leaving 8 bases unmatched. CDR3 length equals 15 residues. The DNA for the CDR3 is TGTGCCAGCAGTTACACAAGGACTAGCGAGGGTGAGCAGTTCTTC. Amino acids: CASSYTRTSEGEQFF.

This clone was found a few times. This chain connects TRBV19 to TRBJ1-2, with TRBD1 matching 7 bases. Germline-derived CDR1 and CDR2 are LNHDA and SQIVND (reference sequence). The CDR3 covers 14 residues. The junction had 7 bases not matched to a gene; V was cut back by 6 bases and J by 3 bases. The CDR3 region has the DNA TGTGCCAGTAGCCCGGCGGGACAGTACTATGGCTACACCTTC. Amino acids: CASSPAGQYYGYTF.

The V call is TRBV29-1, the J call TRBJ2-7; the D gene is possibly TRBD2 (6 bases). Germline V gene sequence: CDR1 SQVTM, CDR2 ANQGSEA. Trimming removed 4 bases at V and 6 bases at J, with 19 bases between. The CDR3 is 14 residues long. The CDR3 is CSVVGTRQAGEQYF. CDR3 DNA: TGCAGCGTTGTAGGGACCCGCCAAGCGGGCGAGCAGTACTTC.

The chain combines TRBV18 with TRBJ2-5; no clear D. The DNA end is more similar to TRBJ2-7, so the J call may be wrong. Germline loops: CDR1 KGHSH, CDR2 LQKENI. CDR3 size: 12 residues. CDR3 bases: TGTGCCAGCTCACCGAACACCTACGAGCAGTACTTC. Its translation is CASSPNTYEQYF.

The sample holds a few counts of this clone. This chain connects TRBV7-9 to TRBJ2-7; TRBD2 matches at 11 bases. The CDR3 runs to 16 residues. Germline CDR1 reads SEHNR; CDR2 reads FQNEAQ (reference sequence). J was trimmed by 0 bases and V by 5 bases; bases with no gene match: 6. The CDR3, as DNA: TGTGCCAGCAGCGGGGCTAGCGGGAGGTTCTCCTACGAGCAGTACTTC. The encoded protein is CASSGASGRFSYEQYF.

This clone was seen once. This chain joins TRBV28 and TRBJ1-4, with TRBD1 matching 7 bases. This CDR3 has 17 residues. Germline CDR1 reads MDHEN; CDR2 reads SYDVKM. The V and J ends lost 2 bases and 4 bases, in that order; junction bases with no gene match: 10. The CDR3 sequence is CASSLIRDSNYNEKLFF. Here the CDR3 DNA reads TGTGCCAGCAGTTTAATCAGGGACAGTAATTATAATGAAAAACTGTTTTTT.

This clone has just a few counts. The chain couples TRBV6-5 to TRBJ2-7; TRBD2 might be the D (5 bases). CDR1 and CDR2 (germline): MNHEY, SVGAGI. V was clipped by 2 bases and J by 6 bases, with 14 bases between them. This CDR3 has 14 residues. The CDR3 DNA reads as TGTGCCAGCAGTTACGATCGGGCGGGTCTCGAGCAGTACTTC. Its protein is CASSYDRAGLEQYF.

The CDR3 here is CASSPGEGTEAFF. In DNA, the CDR3 is TGTGCCAGCTCTCCGGGGGAGGGTACTGAAGCTTTCTTT. The J gene is TRBJ1-1, the V gene TRBV18, with D possibly being TRBD1 (5 bases). CDR3 length: 13 residues. The V and J ends lost 6 bases and 5 bases respectively, with 13 bases between them. Germline CDR1 is KGHSH and CDR2 is LQKENI.

This clone has just a few counts. V is TRBV7-9 and J is TRBJ2-7; 10 bases are shared with TRBD2. CDR1 is SEHNR, CDR2 FQNEAQ, per germline (reference sequence). The junction had 3 bases not matched to a gene; V was cut back by 2 bases and J by 2 bases. CDR3 length equals 15 residues. The CDR3 reads CASSLTGLATYEQYF. The CDR3 coding sequence is TGTGCCAGCAGCTTAACGGGACTAGCGACCTACGAGCAGTACTTC.

J is TRBJ1-2 and V is TRBV7-2; perhaps TRBD1 as D (5 bases). This CDR3 is built from 12 residues. The V gene lost 7 bases and the J gene lost 5 bases, with 11 bases spanning the gap. CDR1 and CDR2 (germline): SGHTA, FQGNSA. The CDR3 region is CASTQQGYGYTF. In DNA, the CDR3 is TGTGCCAGCACTCAGCAGGGTTATGGCTACACCTTC.

This sequence joins TRBV11-3 and TRBJ2-7; D may be TRBD2 (6 bases). V lost 5 bases and J lost 3, with 20 bases in between. The germline V gene has CDR1 SGHNT and CDR2 YENEEA. The CDR3 contains 16 residues. CDR3 residues: CASSPGTGTGGYEQYF. For the CDR3, the DNA is TGTGCCAGCAGCCCAGGGACCGGGACTGGAGGCTACGAGCAGTACTTC. The full variable domain, rest sourced from reference TRBV11-3 and TRBJ2-7, is EAGVVQSPRYKIIEKKQPVAFWCNPISGHNTLYWYLQNLGQGPELLIRYENEEAVDDSQLPKDRFSAERLKGVDSTLKIQPAELGDSAVYLCASSPGTGTGGYEQYFGPGTRLTVT.

The chain employs TRBV2 and TRBJ1-1, with 7 bases aligning to TRBD1. This CDR3 is built from 15 residues. Germline-derived CDR1 and CDR2 are SNHLY and FYNNEI. V dropped 6 bases and J dropped 0; count of bases not matched to a gene: 7. The CDR3 loop is CASRSIQGMNTEAFF. In nucleotides, the CDR3 is TGTGCCAGCAGGTCAATACAGGGGATGAACACTGAAGCTTTCTTT.

In DNA form, the CDR3 reads TGTGCCAGTAGTGCGACAGGGAGGAACACTGAAGCTTTCTTT. Encoded protein: CASSATGRNTEAFF. This rearrangement joins TRBV19 to TRBJ1-1; 7 bases are shared with TRBD1. CDR3 length: 14 residues. With V trimmed by 5 bases and J by 1 base, 4 bases remained unmatched. Germline V gene data show CDR1 as LNHDA and CDR2 as SQIVND (reference sequence). The whole variable domain, filled in from reference TRBV19 and TRBJ1-1, reads DGGITQSPKYLFRKEGQNVTLSCEQNLNHDAMYWYRQDPGQGLRLIYYSQIVNDFQKGDIAEGYSVSREKKESFPLTVTSAQKNPTAFYLCASSATGRNTEAFFGQGTRLTVV.

This chain joins TRBV5-4 and TRBJ2-1, with a possible D match to TRBD2 (6 bases). Germline CDR1 is SGHNT and CDR2 is YYREEE (reference sequence). Trimming removed 0 bases from V and 5 bases from J, with 12 bases in between. The CDR3 contains 15 residues. This CDR3 is CASSLGRETHNEQFF. The CDR3, as DNA: TGTGCCAGCAGCTTGGGCCGGGAGACCCACAATGAGCAGTTCTTC.

The chain is built from TRBV28 and TRBJ2-2; 11 bases match TRBD2. CDR3 length: 17 amino acids. The germline CDR1 and CDR2 sequences are MDHEN and SYDVKM. After removal of 3 bases from V and 7 bases from J, the junction contained 10 bases not matched to a gene. The CDR3 is CASSFFTSGSYGGELFF. DNA for the CDR3: TGTGCCAGCAGTTTTTTCACTAGCGGGAGTTACGGCGGGGAGCTGTTTTTT.

CDR3: CTSSQGPYRGGPYEQYF. CDR3 sequence (DNA): TGCACCAGCAGCCAGGGACCTTACAGGGGGGGACCCTACGAGCAGTACTTC. The rearrangement links TRBV1 to TRBJ2-7; TRBD1 was called by the table and not checked on the DNA. TRBV1 is a recognized pseudogene. This CDR3 has 17 residues.

This chain uses TRBV10-1 with TRBJ2-7; D might be TRBD1 (5 bases). V lost 4 bases to trimming and J lost 2 bases, with 6 bases between them. The CDR3 loop spans 12 amino acids. CDR1 and CDR2 (germline): WNHNN, SYGVQD (reference sequence). The CDR3, as DNA: TGCGCCAGCAGTGCAGGGACCTACGAGCAGTACTTC. Translating gives CASSAGTYEQYF.

The chain couples TRBV19 to TRBJ2-7; no reliable D call. V was pared by 5 bases and J by 2 bases, with 19 bases between. In germline, CDR1 is LNHDA, CDR2 SQIVND (reference sequence). There are 16 residues in the CDR3. CDR3 in DNA: TGTGCCAGTAGTCTCCGGGCCAACTACCTTACCTACGAGCAGTACTTC. It translates to CASSLRANYLTYEQYF.

The chain uses TRBV6-5 and TRBJ1-5; 7 bases match TRBD1. CDR1 is MNHEY, CDR2 SVGAGI, per germline. Trimming removed 4 bases from V and 0 bases from J; junction bases left unmatched: 0. This CDR3 contains 14 residues. The CDR3 spells CASSWDSSNQPQHF. The CDR3 nucleotides read TGTGCCAGCAGTTGGGACAGTAGCAATCAGCCCCAGCATTTT.

In this sample, this clone turned up once. The V and J genes are TRBV7-9 and TRBJ1-5; TRBD1 agrees at 8 bases. Germline CDR1 and CDR2: SEHNR and FQNEAQ (reference sequence). J was trimmed by 6 bases and V by 0 bases; bases with no gene match: 7. This CDR3 has 16 residues. The CDR3 is CASSLATGGQGQPQHF. CDR3 in DNA: TGTGCCAGCAGCTTAGCAACAGGGGGGCAAGGTCAGCCCCAGCATTTT.